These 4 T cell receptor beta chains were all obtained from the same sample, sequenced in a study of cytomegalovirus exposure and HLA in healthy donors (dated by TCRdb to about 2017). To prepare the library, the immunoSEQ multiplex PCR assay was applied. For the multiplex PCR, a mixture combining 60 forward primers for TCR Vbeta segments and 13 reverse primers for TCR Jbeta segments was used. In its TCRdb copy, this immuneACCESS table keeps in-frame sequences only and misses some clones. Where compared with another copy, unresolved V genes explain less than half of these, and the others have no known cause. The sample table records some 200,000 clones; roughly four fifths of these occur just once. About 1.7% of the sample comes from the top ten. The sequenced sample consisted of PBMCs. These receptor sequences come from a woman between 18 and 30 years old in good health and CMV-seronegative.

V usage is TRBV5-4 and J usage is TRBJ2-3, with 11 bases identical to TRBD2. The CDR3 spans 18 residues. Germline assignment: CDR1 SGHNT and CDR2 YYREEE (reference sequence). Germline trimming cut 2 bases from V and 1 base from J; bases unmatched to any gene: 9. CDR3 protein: CASSLFSGRALGTDTQYF. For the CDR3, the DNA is TGTGCCAGCAGCTTATTTAGCGGGAGGGCTCTTGGCACAGATACGCAGTATTTT.

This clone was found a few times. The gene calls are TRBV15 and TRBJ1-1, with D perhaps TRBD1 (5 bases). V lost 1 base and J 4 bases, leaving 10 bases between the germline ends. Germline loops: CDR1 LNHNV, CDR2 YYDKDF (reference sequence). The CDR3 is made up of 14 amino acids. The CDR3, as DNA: TGTGCCACCAGCAGAGTGCAGGGTTTCACTGAAGCTTTCTTT. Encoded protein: CATSRVQGFTEAFF.

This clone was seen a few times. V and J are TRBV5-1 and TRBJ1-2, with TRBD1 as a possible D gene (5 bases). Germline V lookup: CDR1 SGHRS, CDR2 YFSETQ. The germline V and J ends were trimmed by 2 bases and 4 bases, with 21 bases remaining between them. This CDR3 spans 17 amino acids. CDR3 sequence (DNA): TGCGCCAGCAGCTTCTCCCTCCGGACGACAGAGCGCTATGGCTACACCTTC. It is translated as CASSFSLRTTERYGYTF.

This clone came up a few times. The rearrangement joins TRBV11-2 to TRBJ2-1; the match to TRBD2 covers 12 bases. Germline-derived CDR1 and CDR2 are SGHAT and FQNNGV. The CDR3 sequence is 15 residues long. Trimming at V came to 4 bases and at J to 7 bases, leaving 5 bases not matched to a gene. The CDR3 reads CASSSGLAGLNEQFF. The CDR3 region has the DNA TGTGCCAGCAGCTCGGGACTAGCGGGCTTAAATGAGCAGTTCTTC.